This T cell receptor (beta chain) was found in a study of CD8+CD57+ T cells in acquired aplastic anemia (dated by TCRdb to 2016 to 2019). General notes on the study: DNA extracted from sorted CD4+ and CD8+ cells had a mean of about 3.3 ug, with a range of roughly 0.17 to 27.4 ug. CD8+CD57+ expansion was defined as a frequency above the mean frequency observed in healthy subjects. Study-level results and caveats: Between patients and healthy controls, no significant difference in CD8+ Simpson's diversity was found (P=0.060). Roughly 30 CD8+ CDR3 sequences were shared between patients and controls but appeared highly expressed in patients and within their immunodominant clones.

Patients chosen for sequencing had shown expansion of CD8+CD57+ cells by flow cytometry. Every patient had a diagnosis of severe acquired aplastic anemia based on International Study of Aplastic Anemia and Agranulocytosis and Camitta criteria. No patient had received any therapy when blood was sampled. In the study, sorted CD4+ and CD8+ blood T cells from patients with severe aplastic anemia and from healthy subjects underwent deep sequencing of TCR repertoires. Patients were enrolled in the USA under clinicaltrials.gov protocols 00001620, 01623167, 00001397, 00071045, 00081523 and 00961064. Ficoll-Paque density gradient centrifugation was used to isolate peripheral blood mononuclear cells. CD4+ and CD8+ T cells were sorted by FACS or magnetic beads before DNA extraction. From a lookup of the germline V gene, CDR1 and CDR2 are KGHDR and SFDVKD. V loses 3 bases of germline sequence and J loses 6 bases, and the interval between the two ends is 23 bases. From the cysteine up to the phenylalanine, the CDR3 has a length of 17 residues. CDR3 DNA only is kept here, 51 bases in frame from base 1.

Genomic DNA was used as template for profiling of TCR beta VDJ combinations and CDR3 sequences. An Illumina HiSeq 2000 was the platform used for TCR repertoire sequencing. The published analysis was carried out like this. TRBV/TRBJ rearrangement plots, CDR3 size and DJ length profiles, and Simpson's diversity index were used to assess repertoires. The most abundant DNA sequence in the deep sequencing data was defined as the immunodominant clone. CDR3 amino acid sequences were checked for sharing across subjects and were also compared against the VDJdb database and published repertoires. TCRdb reprocessed the public reads (quality trimming at Q25 with fastp, clone calling with MiXCR) and kept in-frame beta chains. One record per CDR3 amino acid sequence lists the most common genes and DNA. TCRdb's processing, not the authors' own work, is the source of the V and J calls. The sample contains about 160,000 distinct CDR3 sequences, about 45% of them found a single time. Approximately 2.9% of the sample is in the top ten clones.

Comments on this clonotype: Its specific antigen is unknown. Base-call qualities are not available, and no considerably larger clone is one nucleotide away.

The sequencing input was sorted CD4+, CD8+, or CD8+CD57+ T cells (not recorded which) from PBMCs. The TCR comes from a human donor with aplastic anemia. The rearranged chain carries TRBV24-1 and TRBJ2-7; the D gene is perhaps TRBD1, on 6 matching bases. The CDR3 amino acid sequence is: CATSDPRMDRSGGEQYF. The nucleotide sequence reads TGTGCCACCAGTGATCCCCGAATGGACAGATCCGGAGGCGAGCAGTACTTC.